This T cell receptor beta chain emerged from a study of graft-versus-host responses after intestinal transplantation. Whole-study context: Those transplanted obtained multivisceral, liver-intestinal, or isolated intestinal grafts.

The data were produced by immunoSEQ multiplex PCR, yet TCRdb's version contains in-frame clones alone and is incomplete. The table has around 110,000 clones, approximately 90% seen once. Turning to this clone: Its target is not known.

Study-wide results and limits: In recipient marrow, GvH clones were found, and some appeared first in ileum or blood.

This CDR3 is built from 16 residues. Germline V gene data show CDR1 as GTSNPN and CDR2 as SVGIG (reference sequence). Unmatched junction bases numbered 9, after V lost 4 bases and J lost 0 bases. The chain couples TRBV30 to TRBJ2-7; 10 bases align to TRBD2. The TCR was taken from a human donor who received an intestinal transplant. The specimen was unstimulated CD4+ T cells sorted from spleen or lymph node cells, collected before intestinal transplant. Written as DNA, the CDR3 is TGTGCCTGGACCGCCCCGACTAGCGGGCACTCCTACGAGCAGTACTTC. It translates to CAWTAPTSGHSYEQYF.